Below, 18 T cell receptor beta chains from the same sample are listed, as sequenced in a study of T cells in Graves' hyperthyroidism and ophthalmopathy. From RNA transcripts, TCR beta CDR3 regions were amplified. First-round RT-PCR targeting the TCR CDR3 was performed with the HTBI primer set. Each CDR3 protein is one row after TCRdb ran MiXCR on the multiplex PCR reads. The data contain some 440,000 distinct CDR3 sequences, around 14% of them singletons. Sequenced input: blood. The receptors originated from a woman between 18 and 30 years old with Graves' hyperthyroidism.

This clonotype was counted many times. The chain joins TRBV6-1 to TRBJ1-5; 7 bases agree with TRBD1. After removal of 1 base from V and 6 bases from J, the junction contained 9 bases not matched to a gene. Germline V gene sequence: CDR1 MNHNS, CDR2 SASEGT. The CDR3 is 16 amino acids. CDR3 nucleotides: TGTGCCAGCAGTGAAGACGTGAGGGGGCTAGGTCAGCCCCAGCATTTT. It yields the protein CASSEDVRGLGQPQHF.

In its sample, this clonotype was seen many times. The rearrangement joins TRBV7-2 to TRBJ1-1; weak D call: TRBD1 (5 bases). CDR3 size: 15 residues. Germline lookup yields CDR1 SGHTA and CDR2 FQGNSA. Trimming cost V 4 bases and J 0 bases, with 12 bases left between them. The CDR3 spells CASSSYTGLNTEAFF. The CDR3 DNA sequence: TGTGCCAGCAGCTCCTATACAGGACTGAACACTGAAGCTTTCTTT.

Ten or more counts support this clonotype. The V call is TRBV20-1, the J call TRBJ2-3; D gene unclear. V was shortened by 2 bases and J by 9 bases, with 18 bases between the two germline ends. From germline, CDR1 is DFQATT and CDR2 SNEGSKA (reference sequence). CDR3 length equals 14 residues. CDR3 sequence reads: CSARTPPIEVTQYF. As DNA, the CDR3 is TGCAGTGCTAGAACCCCGCCAATTGAGGTCACGCAGTATTTT.

In this sample, this clonotype turned up many times. The chain carries TRBV3-1 and TRBJ2-3; 7 bases agree with TRBD1. The CDR3 has 18 residues. With V trimmed by 0 bases and J by 1 base, 10 bases remained unmatched. Germline CDR1 reads LGHDT; CDR2 reads YNNKEL (reference sequence). CDR3 bases: TGTGCCAGCAGCCAAGATCAATGGGACAGCGCTCGCACAGATACGCAGTATTTT. Translated: CASSQDQWDSARTDTQYF.

The chain is built from TRBV3-1 and TRBJ2-4, with D possibly being TRBD2 (6 bases). Germline lookup yields CDR1 LGHDT and CDR2 YNNKEL (reference sequence). V was pared by 2 bases and J by 0 bases, with 26 bases between. The CDR3 is 21 residues long. The CDR3 DNA sequence: TGTGCCAGCAGCCAAACTGCCCCGACGCGGGAACAGCTTATAGCCAAAAACATTCAGTACTTC. Amino acid sequence: CASSQTAPTREQLIAKNIQYF.

In its sample, this clonotype was seen many times. This chain joins TRBV5-1 and TRBJ1-2; D uncertain. The germline V and J ends were trimmed by 0 bases and 0 bases, with 12 bases remaining between them. The CDR3 is 16 amino acids. Germline loops: CDR1 SGHRS, CDR2 YFSETQ. CDR3 sequence reads: CASSLGVASSNYGYTF. The CDR3 nucleotides read TGCGCCAGCAGCTTGGGAGTGGCCAGTTCTAACTATGGCTACACCTTC.

This clonotype was seen ten or more times. This chain links TRBV6-1 with TRBJ2-5; 8 nucleotides agree with TRBD1. The CDR3 spans 15 residues. Trimming took 8 bases from V and 5 from J; bases not matched to a gene: 13. CDR1 and CDR2 from the germline V gene are MNHNS and SASEGT. The CDR3 sequence: CASPKGQDFLETQYF. The CDR3 DNA is TGTGCCAGCCCGAAGGGACAGGACTTTCTGGAGACCCAGTACTTC.

This clonotype was recorded many times. This chain uses TRBV2 with TRBJ2-3; 10 positions agree with TRBD1. The trim removed 2 bases at V and 4 bases at J, leaving 6 bases unmatched. Germline CDR1 is SNHLY and CDR2 is FYNNEI. The CDR3 is made up of 16 amino acids. CDR3 residues: CASSESGQGPADTQYF. CDR3 coding DNA: TGTGCCAGCAGTGAATCGGGACAGGGGCCCGCAGATACGCAGTATTTT.

This clonotype appeared many times. V gene TRBV7-3 combines with J gene TRBJ1-1; D is unclear. The CDR3 covers 13 residues. The germline V gene has CDR1 SGHTA and CDR2 FQGTGA. V was pared by 3 bases and J by 7 bases, with 12 bases between. For the CDR3, the DNA is TGTGCCAGCAGCTTGGCCCCGGGGAATGAAGCTTTCTTT. Its protein is CASSLAPGNEAFF.

This clonotype showed up many times. The chain combines TRBV4-3 with TRBJ2-5, with 7 bases fitting TRBD1. CDR3 length equals 16 residues. The germline V gene encodes CDR1 LGHNA and CDR2 YSLEER. Losses at the gene ends were 0 bases for V and 6 bases for J; bases not matched to a gene: 10. The DNA for the CDR3 is TGCGCCAGCAGCCAAGACCTGACAGGGAGTAGAAAGACCCAGTACTTC. This encodes CASSQDLTGSRKTQYF.

CDR3 DNA: TGTGCCAGCAGCTTAGTTGGGACGCCGGCCGGGGAGCTGTTTTTT. Its translation is CASSLVGTPAGELFF. V is TRBV7-9 and J is TRBJ2-2; TRBD1 or TRBD2 may be the D gene (5 bases each). Germline assignment: CDR1 SEHNR and CDR2 FQNEAQ (reference sequence). The V end lost 1 base, the J end lost 6 bases, and 12 bases lay between the germline ends. The CDR3 runs to 15 residues.

This clonotype was seen many times. One end of the junction does not line up with germline, which may come from a read error. The chain recombines TRBV24-1 with TRBJ2-3; weak D call: TRBD1 (6 bases). This CDR3 has 15 amino acids. Germline assignment: CDR1 KGHDR and CDR2 SFDVKD. CDR3 sequence (DNA): TGTGCCACCAGTGATTCTGACAGGAGCACAGATACGCAATATTTT. Translation: CATSDSDRSTDTQYF.

This clonotype was observed at least ten times. J is TRBJ1-2 and V is TRBV5-1, with D unresolved. Germline values: CDR1 SGHRS, CDR2 YFSETQ. V dropped 0 bases and J dropped 6 bases, with 9 bases sitting between them. This CDR3 is 13 amino acids long. CDR3 region: CASSLEWLNGYTF. The CDR3 DNA is TGCGCCAGCAGCTTGGAGTGGTTAAATGGCTACACCTTC.

Comments on this clonotype: One end of the junction varies from germline; a read error may be responsible. The chain recombines TRBV5-1 with TRBJ1-5; a weak D match, TRBD1 (5 bases). CDR1 SGHRS and CDR2 YFSETQ come from the germline V gene. The CDR3 totals 13 residues. This CDR3 is CASSGGVNQPQHF. CDR3 DNA sequence: TGTGCCAGCAGCGGGGGGGTCAATCAGCCCCAGCATTTT.

The chain combines TRBV19 with TRBJ1-2; the D is unclear. Germline CDR1 reads LNHDA; CDR2 reads SQIVND (reference sequence). This CDR3 is 12 amino acids long. Trimming shortened V by 7 bases and J by 4 bases, and 10 bases separated the two germline ends. The CDR3 loop is CASTRTGYGYTF. The CDR3 nucleotides are TGTGCCAGTACCCGGACCGGCTATGGCTACACCTTC.

Points on this clonotype: This sequence may be a read error, since a much larger clone differs from it by one base. The conserved phenylalanine or tryptophan is not found at the CDR3 terminus, so this likely reflects a read error. The rearrangement uses TRBV9 and TRBJ2-3; TRBD1 matches at 10 bases. The CDR3 totals 16 residues. J lost 5 bases, V lost 2 bases, and 8 bases had no gene match. Germline V gene data show CDR1 as SGDLS and CDR2 as YYNGEE. The CDR3: CASSVAGTGVGDTQYC. CDR3 nucleotides: TGTGCCAGCAGCGTCGCCGGGACAGGGGTTGGAGATACGCAGTATTGT.

This clonotype was counted between two and nine times. The chain recombines TRBV5-1 with TRBJ2-1; 10 nucleotides agree with TRBD1. V was clipped by 7 bases and J by 7 bases; unmatched bases: 17. Germline CDR1 SGHRS, CDR2 YFSETQ. The CDR3 has 17 residues. CDR3 DNA sequence: TGCGCCAGCCGAAAGGTAACCGGGACAGGGGAGTGGAATGAGCAGTTCTTC. This translates into CASRKVTGTGEWNEQFF.

This clonotype was recorded a few times. V is TRBV19 and J is TRBJ2-1, with 8 bases identical to TRBD2. Trimming cost V 3 bases and J 7 bases; bases outside gene matches: 11. Germline V CDR1 and CDR2: LNHDA, SQIVND (reference sequence). The CDR3 runs 16 residues. CDR3 DNA: TGTGCCAGTAGTATGGCGGCTAGCGGGCGACGGAATGAGCAGTTCTTC. This encodes CASSMAASGRRNEQFF.